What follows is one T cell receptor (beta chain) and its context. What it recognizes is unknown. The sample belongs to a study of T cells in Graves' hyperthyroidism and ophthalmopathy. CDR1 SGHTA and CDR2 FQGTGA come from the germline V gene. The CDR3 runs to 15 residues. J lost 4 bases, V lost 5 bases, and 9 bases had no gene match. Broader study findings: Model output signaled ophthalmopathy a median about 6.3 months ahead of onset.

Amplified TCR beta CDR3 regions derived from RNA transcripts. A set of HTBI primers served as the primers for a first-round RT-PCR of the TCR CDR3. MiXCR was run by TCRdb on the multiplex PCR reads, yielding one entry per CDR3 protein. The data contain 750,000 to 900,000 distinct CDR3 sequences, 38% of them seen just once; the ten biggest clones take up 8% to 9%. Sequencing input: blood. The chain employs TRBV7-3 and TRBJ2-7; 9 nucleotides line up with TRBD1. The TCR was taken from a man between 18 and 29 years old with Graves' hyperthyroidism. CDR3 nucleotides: TGTGCCAGCAGCCATGCTGGACAGGGGATTTACGAGCAGTACTTC. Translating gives CASSHAGQGIYEQYF.